The present entry profiles one T cell receptor (beta chain) with its context. Staining for CD45RO/CCR7/CD25/CD127/CD95/CD27 allowed sorting of CD4+ naive, central memory, regulatory and stem cell-like memory cells. Every bit of the isolated RNA underwent reverse transcription, so sequencing read expressed TCRB transcripts. Sequencing of naive, central memory and regulatory T cell samples gave an average of around 4 million reads. Produced via immunoSEQ multiplex PCR; TCRdb's table is partial and in-frame only. The data contain a few hundred thousand clones, around 9.9% of them singletons. This record belongs to a study of beta chain features in type 1 diabetes. V dropped 4 bases and J dropped 2 bases, with 15 bases sitting between them. This CDR3 has 15 residues. Germline-derived CDR1 and CDR2 are SGHDT and YYEEEE.

This chain links TRBV5-6 with TRBJ2-5; D remains unclear. Sequencing was carried out using central memory CD4+ T cells from blood. The TCR originated in a man aged 18 to 30 in good health. The CDR3: CASSTKQGRQETQYF. DNA of the CDR3: TGTGCCAGCAGCACGAAACAAGGTCGACAAGAGACCCAGTACTTC.